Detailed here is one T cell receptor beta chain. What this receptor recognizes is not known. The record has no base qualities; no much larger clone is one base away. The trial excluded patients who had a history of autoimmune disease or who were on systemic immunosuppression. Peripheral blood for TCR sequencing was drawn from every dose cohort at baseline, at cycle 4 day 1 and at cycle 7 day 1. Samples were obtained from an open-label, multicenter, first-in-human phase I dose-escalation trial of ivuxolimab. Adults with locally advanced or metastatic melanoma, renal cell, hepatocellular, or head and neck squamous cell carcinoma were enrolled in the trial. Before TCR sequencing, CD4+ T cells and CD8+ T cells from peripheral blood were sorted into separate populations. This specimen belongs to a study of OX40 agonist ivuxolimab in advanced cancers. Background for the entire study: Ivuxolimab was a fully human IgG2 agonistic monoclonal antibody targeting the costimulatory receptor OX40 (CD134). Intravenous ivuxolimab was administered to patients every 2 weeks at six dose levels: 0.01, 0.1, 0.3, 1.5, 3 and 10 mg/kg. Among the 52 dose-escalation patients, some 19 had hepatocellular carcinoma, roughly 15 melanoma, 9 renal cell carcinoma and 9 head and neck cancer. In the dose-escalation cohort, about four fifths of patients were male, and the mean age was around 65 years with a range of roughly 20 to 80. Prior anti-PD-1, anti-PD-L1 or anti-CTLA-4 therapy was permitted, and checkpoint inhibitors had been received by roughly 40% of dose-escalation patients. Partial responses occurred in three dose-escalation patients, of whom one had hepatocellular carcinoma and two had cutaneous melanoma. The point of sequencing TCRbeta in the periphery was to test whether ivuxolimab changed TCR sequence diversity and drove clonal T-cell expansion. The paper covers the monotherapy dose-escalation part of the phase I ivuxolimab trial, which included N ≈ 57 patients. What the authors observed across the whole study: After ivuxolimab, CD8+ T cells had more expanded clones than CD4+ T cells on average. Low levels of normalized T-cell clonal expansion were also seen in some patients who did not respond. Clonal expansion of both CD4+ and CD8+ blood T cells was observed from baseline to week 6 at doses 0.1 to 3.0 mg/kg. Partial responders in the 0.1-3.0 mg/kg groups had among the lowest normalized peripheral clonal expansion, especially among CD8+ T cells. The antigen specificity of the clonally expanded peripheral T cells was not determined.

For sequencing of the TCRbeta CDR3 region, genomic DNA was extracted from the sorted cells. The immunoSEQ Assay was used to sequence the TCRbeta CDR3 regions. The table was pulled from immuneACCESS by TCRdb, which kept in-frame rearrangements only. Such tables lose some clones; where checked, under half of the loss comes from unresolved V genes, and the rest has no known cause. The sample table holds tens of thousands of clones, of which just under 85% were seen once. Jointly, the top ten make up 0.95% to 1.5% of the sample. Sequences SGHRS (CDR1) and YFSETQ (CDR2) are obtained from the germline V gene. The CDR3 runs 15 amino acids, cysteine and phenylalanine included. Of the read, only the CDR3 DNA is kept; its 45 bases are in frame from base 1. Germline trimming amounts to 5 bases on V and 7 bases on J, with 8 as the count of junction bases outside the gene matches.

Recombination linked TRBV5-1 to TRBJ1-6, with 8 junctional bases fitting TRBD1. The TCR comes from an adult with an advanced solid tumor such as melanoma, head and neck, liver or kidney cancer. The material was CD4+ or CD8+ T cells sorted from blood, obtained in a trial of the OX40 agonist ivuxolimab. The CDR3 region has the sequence CASSLQGARNSPLHF. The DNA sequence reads TGCGCCAGCAGTCTTCAGGGGGCGCGGAATTCACCCCTCCACTTT.